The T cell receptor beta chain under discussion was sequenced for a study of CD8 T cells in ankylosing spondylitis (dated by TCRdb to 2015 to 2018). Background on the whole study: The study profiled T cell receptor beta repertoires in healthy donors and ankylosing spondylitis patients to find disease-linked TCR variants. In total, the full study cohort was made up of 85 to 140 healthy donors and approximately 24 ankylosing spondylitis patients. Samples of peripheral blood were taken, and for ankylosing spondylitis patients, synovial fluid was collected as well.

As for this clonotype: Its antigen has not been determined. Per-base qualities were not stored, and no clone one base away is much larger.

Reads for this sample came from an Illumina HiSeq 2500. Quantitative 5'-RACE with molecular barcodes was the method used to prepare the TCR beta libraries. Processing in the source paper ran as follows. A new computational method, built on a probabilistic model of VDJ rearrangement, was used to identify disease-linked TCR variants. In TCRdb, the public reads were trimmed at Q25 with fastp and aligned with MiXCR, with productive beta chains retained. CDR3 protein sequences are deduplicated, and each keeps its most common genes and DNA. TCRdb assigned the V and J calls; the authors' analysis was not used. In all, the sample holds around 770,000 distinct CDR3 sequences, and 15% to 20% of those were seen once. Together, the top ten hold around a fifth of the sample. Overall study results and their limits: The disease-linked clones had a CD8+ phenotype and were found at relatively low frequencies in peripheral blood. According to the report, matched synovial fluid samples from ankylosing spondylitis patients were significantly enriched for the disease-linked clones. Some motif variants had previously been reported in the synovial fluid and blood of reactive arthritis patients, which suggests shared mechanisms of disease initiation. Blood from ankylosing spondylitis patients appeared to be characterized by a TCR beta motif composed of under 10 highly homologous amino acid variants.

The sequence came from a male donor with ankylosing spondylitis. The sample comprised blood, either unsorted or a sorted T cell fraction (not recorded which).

The CDR3 protein is CASSPQGDYEQYF. The nucleotide sequence is TGTGCCAGCTCACCACAGGGAGACTACGAGCAGTACTTC. The V gene is TRBV18 and the J gene is TRBJ2-7; possibly the D gene is TRBD2, per 5 matching bases. Via the germline V gene, CDR1 is KGHSH and CDR2 LQKENI. V lost 1 base and J lost 3 bases; the stretch between them is 7 bases long. The CDR3 has 13 amino acids, counting the end cysteine and phenylalanine. Left in the record is the CDR3 DNA by itself, 39 bases read in frame from the first base.